This is a list of T cell receptor beta chains from one sample in a study of CD8 T cells in ankylosing spondylitis. TCRdb redid the calling of the 5' RACE reads with MiXCR, one entry per CDR3 protein. The data contain 50,000 or so distinct CDR3 sequences, around 7.4% of them singletons. Sequenced: blood, either unsorted or a sorted T cell fraction (not recorded which). These receptors originate from a female donor with ankylosing spondylitis or in good health (not recorded which). Each CDR3 is given with its conserved first and last residue. D genes are given only for firm matches. Rows give clone size only sometimes, using once, few, many, or a class for an expanded clone.

CDR3 protein: CASSFRETEAFF
CDR3 DNA: TGCGCCAGCAGCTTCAGGGAGACTGAAGCTTTCTTT
CDR3 length: 12
J gene: TRBJ1-1
clone size: many
V gene: TRBV4-1
D gene: NA

CDR3 protein: CASSYTSRDIQYF
CDR3 DNA: TGTGCCAGCAGCTACACTAGCAGGGACATTCAGTACTTC
CDR3 length: 13
J gene: TRBJ2-4
clone size: few
V gene: TRBV7-9
D gene: NA

CDR3 protein: CASSLDGRGEKLFF
CDR3 DNA: TGCGCCAGCAGCTTGGACGGTAGGGGTGAAAAACTGTTTTTT
CDR3 length: 14
J gene: TRBJ1-4
clone size: NA
V gene: TRBV5-1
D gene: NA

CDR3 protein: CASSLSLQNGANTGELFF
CDR3 DNA: TGTGCCAGCAGCTTATCTTTGCAAAACGGCGCGAACACCGGGGAGCTGTTTTTT
CDR3 length: 18
J gene: TRBJ2-2
clone size: many
V gene: TRBV11-2
D gene: NA

CDR3 protein: CASSPGLRAKNIQYF
CDR3 DNA: TGTGCCAGCAGTCCCGGACTTAGAGCCAAAAACATTCAGTACTTC
CDR3 length: 15
J gene: TRBJ2-4
clone size: many
V gene: TRBV6-1
D gene: NA

CDR3 protein: CASSVSAVGTQYF
CDR3 DNA: TGTGCCAGCAGCGTTTCGGCCGTGGGGACCCAGTACTTC
CDR3 length: 13
J gene: TRBJ2-5
clone size: many
V gene: TRBV6-2/TRBV6-3
D gene: NA

CDR3 protein: CASSRFNSPLHF
CDR3 DNA: TGTGCCAGCAGTCGATTTAATTCACCCCTCCACTTT
CDR3 length: 12
J gene: TRBJ1-6
clone size: many
V gene: TRBV12-3/TRBV12-4
D gene: NA

CDR3 protein: CASSPGIMNTEAFF
CDR3 DNA: TGTGCCAGCTCCCCGGGAATCATGAACACTGAAGCTTTCTTT
CDR3 length: 14
J gene: TRBJ1-1
clone size: many
V gene: TRBV18
D gene: NA

CDR3 protein: CASSLYGRGLSGPYQPQHF
CDR3 DNA: TGTGCCAGCAGTTTATATGGGAGAGGGTTGTCAGGGCCCTATCAGCCCCAGCATTTT
CDR3 length: 19
J gene: TRBJ1-5
clone size: many
V gene: TRBV12-3/TRBV12-4
D gene: NA

CDR3 protein: CASSRRGARAKKTQYF
CDR3 DNA: TGTGCCAGCAGCCGCCGGGGAGCGAGGGCTAAAAAGACCCAGTACTTC
CDR3 length: 16
J gene: TRBJ2-5
clone size: many
V gene: TRBV3-1
D gene: NA

CDR3 protein: CASLEAGGLTDTQYF
CDR3 DNA: TGTGCCAGCCTAGAAGCGGGGGGTCTCACAGATACGCAGTATTTT
CDR3 length: 15
J gene: TRBJ2-3
clone size: many
V gene: TRBV5-6
D gene: TRBD2

CDR3 protein: CASSYVTGGRGYTF
CDR3 DNA: TGTGCCAGCAGTTACGTGACAGGGGGCAGGGGCTACACCTTC
CDR3 length: 14
J gene: TRBJ1-2
clone size: NA
V gene: TRBV6-5
D gene: TRBD1

CDR3 protein: CASSKSPGRRNTDTQYF
CDR3 DNA: TGTGCCAGCAGTAAATCACCGGGCCGCCGAAACACAGATACGCAGTATTTT
CDR3 length: 17
J gene: TRBJ2-3
clone size: medium-sized
V gene: TRBV12-3/TRBV12-4
D gene: NA

CDR3 protein: CASSLYPRQNYGYTF
CDR3 DNA: TGTGCCAGCAGCTTATATCCACGGCAGAACTATGGCTACACCTTC
CDR3 length: 15
J gene: TRBJ1-2
clone size: NA
V gene: TRBV7-9
D gene: NA

CDR3 protein: CASSLTIAGGQDTQYF
CDR3 DNA: TGTGCCAGCAGCTTGACCATAGCGGGGGGGCAAGATACGCAGTATTTT
CDR3 length: 16
J gene: TRBJ2-3
clone size: NA
V gene: TRBV5-5
D gene: TRBD2

CDR3 protein: CASSLEACPSRNIQYF
CDR3 DNA: TGTGCCAGCAGCTTGGAGGCCTGCCCTTCCCGAAACATTCAGTACTTC
CDR3 length: 16
J gene: TRBJ2-4
clone size: many
V gene: TRBV5-5
D gene: NA

CDR3 protein: CASSLGQGSPDTQYF
CDR3 DNA: TGTGCCAGCAGCTTAGGACAGGGAAGCCCAGATACGCAGTATTTT
CDR3 length: 15
J gene: TRBJ2-3
clone size: many
V gene: TRBV7-7
D gene: TRBD1

CDR3 protein: CAISDGGPTSYNEQFF
CDR3 DNA: TGTGCCATCAGTGATGGCGGGCCGACCTCCTACAATGAGCAGTTCTTC
CDR3 length: 16
J gene: TRBJ2-1
clone size: many
V gene: TRBV10-3
D gene: NA

CDR3 protein: CASSFDGGSYEQYF
CDR3 DNA: TGTGCCAGCAGCTTCGATGGGGGCTCCTACGAGCAGTACTTC
CDR3 length: 14
J gene: TRBJ2-7
clone size: many
V gene: TRBV11-1
D gene: NA

CDR3 protein: CASSLVQPGFVGGYTF
CDR3 DNA: TGCGCCAGCAGCTTGGTTCAGCCGGGTTTCGTGGGTGGCTACACCTTC
CDR3 length: 16
J gene: TRBJ1-2
clone size: many
V gene: TRBV5-1
D gene: NA

CDR3 protein: CASSLKFRGNYQPQHF
CDR3 DNA: TGTGCCAGCAGTTTAAAGTTCAGGGGCAACTATCAGCCCCAGCATTTT
CDR3 length: 16
J gene: TRBJ1-5
clone size: many
V gene: TRBV27
D gene: NA

CDR3 protein: CASSPPSNTDTQYF
CDR3 DNA: TGTGCCAGCTCACCACCGTCTAACACAGATACGCAGTATTTT
CDR3 length: 14
J gene: TRBJ2-3
clone size: many
V gene: TRBV18
D gene: NA

CDR3 protein: CASSLGDGNTEAFF
CDR3 DNA: TGTGCCAGCAGCCTCGGGGACGGGAACACTGAAGCTTTCTTT
CDR3 length: 14
J gene: TRBJ1-1
clone size: many
V gene: TRBV12-3/TRBV12-4
D gene: NA

CDR3 protein: CASSLRGRDTEAFF
CDR3 DNA: TGTGCCAGCAGCCTCAGGGGTAGGGACACTGAAGCTTTCTTT
CDR3 length: 14
J gene: TRBJ1-1
clone size: NA
V gene: TRBV7-2
D gene: NA

CDR3 protein: CATYLAGGYEQYF
CDR3 DNA: TGTGCCACCTATCTCGCAGGGGGCTACGAGCAGTACTTC
CDR3 length: 13
J gene: TRBJ2-7
clone size: many
V gene: TRBV11-1
D gene: TRBD1

CDR3 protein: CASSPKSRGRGWTEAFF
CDR3 DNA: TGTGCCAGCAGCCCAAAATCCCGTGGAAGGGGTTGGACTGAAGCTTTCTTT
CDR3 length: 17
J gene: TRBJ1-1
clone size: many
V gene: TRBV12-3/TRBV12-4
D gene: NA

CDR3 protein: CASSQVPGDNSPLHF
CDR3 DNA: TGTGCCAGCAGCCAAGTTCCAGGAGATAATTCACCCCTCCACTTT
CDR3 length: 15
J gene: TRBJ1-6
clone size: many
V gene: TRBV4-2
D gene: NA

CDR3 protein: CASSLAGVRDNGGYTF
CDR3 DNA: TGCGCCAGCAGCTTGGCCGGGGTCAGGGATAACGGTGGCTACACCTTC
CDR3 length: 16
J gene: TRBJ1-2
clone size: many
V gene: TRBV5-1
D gene: NA

CDR3 protein: CASSSRLLRETQYF
CDR3 DNA: TGTGCCAGCAGCTCTAGATTACTTAGAGAGACCCAGTACTTC
CDR3 length: 14
J gene: TRBJ2-5
clone size: once
V gene: TRBV7-9
D gene: NA

CDR3 protein: CASSPDYYEQYF
CDR3 DNA: TGTGCCAGCAGTCCGGACTACTACGAGCAGTACTTC
CDR3 length: 12
J gene: TRBJ2-7
clone size: many
V gene: TRBV6-5
D gene: NA

CDR3 protein: CASKTGSGRTGTDTQYF
CDR3 DNA: TGTGCCAGCAAGACCGGTTCCGGCAGGACGGGAACAGATACGCAGTATTTT
CDR3 length: 17
J gene: TRBJ2-3
clone size: many
V gene: TRBV6-1
D gene: NA

CDR3 protein: CASSPPSRPEAFF
CDR3 DNA: TGTGCCAGCTCACCACCGTCTCGGCCTGAAGCTTTCTTT
CDR3 length: 13
J gene: TRBJ1-1
clone size: many
V gene: TRBV18
D gene: NA

CDR3 protein: CASSLAAPSYNEQFF
CDR3 DNA: TGCGCCAGCAGCTTGGCCGCACCATCCTACAATGAGCAGTTCTTC
CDR3 length: 15
J gene: TRBJ2-1
clone size: many
V gene: TRBV5-1
D gene: NA

CDR3 protein: CASSQWGYRAGPGSCFF
CDR3 DNA: NA
CDR3 length: 17
J gene: TRBJ2-2
clone size: many
V gene: TRBV23-1
D gene: NA

CDR3 protein: CSAKGPGTSYGYTF
CDR3 DNA: TGCAGTGCTAAAGGCCCAGGTACTTCGTATGGCTACACCTTC
CDR3 length: 14
J gene: TRBJ1-2
clone size: medium-sized
V gene: TRBV20-1
D gene: NA

CDR3 protein: CASSFGWGTDTQYF
CDR3 DNA: TGTGCCAGCAGTTTTGGGTGGGGGACAGATACGCAGTATTTT
CDR3 length: 14
J gene: TRBJ2-3
clone size: many
V gene: TRBV25-1
D gene: NA

CDR3 protein: CSAGVGADTQYF
CDR3 DNA: TGCAGTGCCGGAGTCGGGGCAGATACGCAGTATTTT
CDR3 length: 12
J gene: TRBJ2-3
clone size: many
V gene: TRBV20-1
D gene: NA

CDR3 protein: CASSHFSGELFF
CDR3 DNA: TGTGCCAGCAGCCACTTTTCCGGGGAGCTGTTTTTT
CDR3 length: 12
J gene: TRBJ2-2
clone size: many
V gene: TRBV4-2
D gene: NA

CDR3 protein: CSDLGAGRNYGYTF
CDR3 DNA: TGCAGCGACCTGGGCGCGGGGCGGAACTATGGCTACACCTTC
CDR3 length: 14
J gene: TRBJ1-2
clone size: many
V gene: TRBV29-1
D gene: NA

CDR3 protein: CASSSGLRTGELFF
CDR3 DNA: TGTGCCAGCAGCAGTGGGCTAAGGACCGGGGAGCTGTTTTTT
CDR3 length: 14
J gene: TRBJ2-2
clone size: NA
V gene: TRBV7-3
D gene: NA

CDR3 protein: CASSLFVLAGFGETQYF
CDR3 DNA: TGTGCCAGCAGTTTATTTGTTCTAGCGGGGTTTGGAGAGACCCAGTACTTC
CDR3 length: 17
J gene: TRBJ2-5
clone size: many
V gene: TRBV12-3/TRBV12-4
D gene: TRBD2

CDR3 protein: CASSFLAGGFTDTQYF
CDR3 DNA: TGCGCCAGCAGCTTCTTAGCGGGGGGCTTCACAGATACGCAGTATTTT
CDR3 length: 16
J gene: TRBJ2-3
clone size: many
V gene: TRBV5-1
D gene: TRBD2

CDR3 protein: CASSYSFGQGDGYTF
CDR3 DNA: TGTGCCAGCAGTTACTCTTTCGGACAGGGCGATGGCTACACCTTC
CDR3 length: 15
J gene: TRBJ1-2
clone size: many
V gene: TRBV6-2/TRBV6-3
D gene: TRBD1

CDR3 protein: CATSDSSNPNEQFF
CDR3 DNA: TGTGCCACCAGTGACTCCTCGAATCCCAATGAGCAGTTCTTC
CDR3 length: 14
J gene: TRBJ2-1
clone size: many
V gene: TRBV24-1
D gene: NA

CDR3 protein: CASSKERLAGAHTNTGELFF
CDR3 DNA: TGTGCCAGCAGCAAAGAGAGACTAGCGGGGGCCCATACGAACACCGGGGAGCTGTTTTTT
CDR3 length: 20
J gene: TRBJ2-2
clone size: many
V gene: TRBV21-1
D gene: NA

CDR3 protein: CASEGGEAFF
CDR3 DNA: TGTGCCTCCGAGGGAGGTGAAGCTTTCTTT
CDR3 length: 10
J gene: TRBJ1-1
clone size: many
V gene: TRBV7-9
D gene: NA

CDR3 protein: CSARDFTSGLETQYF
CDR3 DNA: TGCAGTGCTAGAGATTTCACTAGCGGACTAGAGACCCAGTACTTC
CDR3 length: 15
J gene: TRBJ2-5
clone size: many
V gene: TRBV20-1
D gene: TRBD2

CDR3 protein: CASSQGLGTMNTEAFF
CDR3 DNA: TGTGCCAGCAGCCAAGGGTTAGGGACCATGAACACTGAAGCTTTCTTT
CDR3 length: 16
J gene: TRBJ1-1
clone size: few
V gene: TRBV3-1
D gene: NA

CDR3 protein: CASSFLAGGTGELFF
CDR3 DNA: TGTGCCAGCAGTTTCCTAGCGGGGGGCACCGGGGAGCTGTTTTTT
CDR3 length: 15
J gene: TRBJ2-2
clone size: many
V gene: TRBV27
D gene: TRBD2

CDR3 protein: CASSSRGDVPYEQYF
CDR3 DNA: TGTGCCAGCTCTTCGCGAGGGGACGTACCCTACGAGCAGTACTTC
CDR3 length: 15
J gene: TRBJ2-7
clone size: few
V gene: TRBV12-3/TRBV12-4
D gene: NA

CDR3 protein: CASSQSSRTGPYTF
CDR3 DNA: TGTGCCAGCAGCCAATCATCCCGGACAGGCCCATACACCTTC
CDR3 length: 14
J gene: TRBJ1-2
clone size: many
V gene: TRBV14
D gene: TRBD1

CDR3 protein: CASSLAAGQAYNQPQHF
CDR3 DNA: TGTGCCAGCAGCTTGGCCGCGGGACAGGCTTACAATCAGCCCCAGCATTTT
CDR3 length: 17
J gene: TRBJ1-5
clone size: many
V gene: TRBV5-5
D gene: TRBD1

CDR3 protein: CASGSHNEQFF
CDR3 DNA: TGTGCCTCGGGCTCTCACAATGAGCAGTTCTTC
CDR3 length: 11
J gene: TRBJ2-1
clone size: medium-sized
V gene: TRBV28
D gene: NA